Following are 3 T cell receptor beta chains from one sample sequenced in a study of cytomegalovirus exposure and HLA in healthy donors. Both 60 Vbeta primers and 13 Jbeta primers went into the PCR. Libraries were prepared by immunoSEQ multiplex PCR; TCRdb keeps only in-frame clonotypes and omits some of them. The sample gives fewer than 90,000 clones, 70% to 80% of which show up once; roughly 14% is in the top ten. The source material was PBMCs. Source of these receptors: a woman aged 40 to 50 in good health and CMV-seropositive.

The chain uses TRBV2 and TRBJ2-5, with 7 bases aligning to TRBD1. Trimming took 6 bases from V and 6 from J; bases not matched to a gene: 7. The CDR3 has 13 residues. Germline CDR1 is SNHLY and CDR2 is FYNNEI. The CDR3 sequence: CASSPDREKTQYF. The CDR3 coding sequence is TGTGCCAGCAGCCCAGACAGGGAGAAGACCCAGTACTTC.

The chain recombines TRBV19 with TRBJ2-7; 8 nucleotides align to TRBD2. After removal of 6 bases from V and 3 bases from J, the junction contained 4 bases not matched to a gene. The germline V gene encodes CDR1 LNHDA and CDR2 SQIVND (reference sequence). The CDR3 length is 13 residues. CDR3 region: CASSPTSGYEQYF. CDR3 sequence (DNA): TGTGCCAGTAGCCCTACTAGCGGCTACGAGCAGTACTTC. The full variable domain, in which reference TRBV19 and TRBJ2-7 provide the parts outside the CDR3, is DGGITQSPKYLFRKEGQNVTLSCEQNLNHDAMYWYRQDPGQGLRLIYYSQIVNDFQKGDIAEGYSVSREKKESFPLTVTSAQKNPTAFYLCASSPTSGYEQYFGPGTRLTVT.

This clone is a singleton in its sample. The CDR3 loop reads CASTWATNEKLFF. The CDR3 DNA follows: TGCGCCAGCACCTGGGCTACTAATGAAAAACTGTTTTTT. This chain connects TRBV5-1 to TRBJ1-4; D call uncertain. V was cut by 6 bases and J by 2 bases, with 8 bases left in between. This CDR3 contains 13 residues. CDR1 and CDR2 from the germline V gene are SGHRS and YFSETQ.